These T cell receptor beta chains were read from a single sample in a study of PD-1 blockade in classical Hodgkin lymphoma. TCRdb's table, derived via immunoSEQ multiplex PCR, lists solely in-frame clones and lacks some. The data show approximately 61,000 clones, with 87% seen just once and about 8.1% held by the top ten. The specimen was peripheral blood mononuclear cells (PBMCs), collected before the fourth cycle of nivolumab. The receptors originated from a human donor with classical Hodgkin lymphoma. Both conserved end residues are part of each CDR3. The D gene is left open where the match is weak. Expanded clones are given a class, and other clones once, few, many or no size at all.

TRBJ2-2 TRBV5-1 . . CASSEPGVTGELFF TGCGCCAGCAGTGAGCCAGGGGTCACCGGGGAGCTGTTTTTT
TRBJ2-3 TRBV11-1 . few CASSLGRGNADTQYF TGTGCCAGCAGCTTAGGGAGGGGGAATGCAGATACGCAGTATTTT
TRBJ1-6 TRBV10-2 . . CASSEGPRGGSNSPLHF TGCGCCAGCAGTGAGGGCCCCAGGGGTGGATCGAATTCACCCCTCCACTTT
TRBJ1-1 TRBV5-1 . . CASSLGVQGTEAFF TGCGCCAGCAGCTTGGGTGTGCAGGGAACTGAAGCTTTCTTT
TRBJ2-1 TRBV5-6 TRBD1 . CASSPGTGTFSYNEQFF TGTGCCAGCAGCCCCGGGACAGGGACTTTCTCCTACAATGAGCAGTTCTTC
TRBJ1-2 TRBV7-8 . . CASSLVRGNYGYTF TGTGCCAGCAGCTTAGTGCGGGGCAACTATGGCTACACCTTC
TRBJ1-2 TRBV6-1 . . CASTYGKANYGYTF TGTGCCAGCACTTATGGGAAAGCTAACTATGGCTACACCTTC
TRBJ1-2 TRBV28 TRBD1 . CASTPQSTGGGYTF TGTGCCAGCACCCCCCAATCGACAGGGGGAGGCTACACCTTC
TRBJ1-1 TRBV29-1 TRBD1 . CSVDGQGAGGAFF TGCAGCGTTGATGGTCAGGGGGCAGGAGGAGCTTTCTTT
TRBJ1-6 TRBV5-1 . . CASSLAGGQESPLHF TGCGCCAGCAGCTTGGCCGGAGGTCAGGAGTCACCCCTCCACTTT
TRBJ2-3 TRBV9 TRBD2 . CASSVVSGGTDTQYF TGTGCCAGCAGCGTAGTTAGCGGGGGAACAGATACGCAGTATTTT
TRBJ1-1 TRBV27 . . CASGPGLRATEAFF TGTGCCAGCGGTCCGGGACTTCGAGCCACTGAAGCTTTCTTT
TRBJ1-4 TRBV4-1 . . CASSQEGATNEKLFF TGCGCCAGCAGCCAAGAGGGTGCAACTAATGAAAAACTGTTTTTT
TRBJ2-2 TRBV27 . . CASSLFSGAGELFF TGTGCCAGCAGTTTATTTTCGGGAGCCGGGGAGCTGTTTTTT
TRBJ1-5 TRBV6-6 . . CASRTGGRNSNQPQHF TGTGCCAGCAGAACCGGGGGCCGCAATAGCAATCAGCCCCAGCATTTT
TRBJ1-2 TRBV9 . . CASSDPGDYGYTF TGTGCCAGCAGCGACCCAGGGGACTATGGCTACACCTTC
TRBJ2-3 TRBV5-1 . . CASTGTVSTDTQYF TGCGCCAGCACCGGGACGGTGAGCACAGATACGCAGTATTTT
TRBJ2-3 TRBV5-1 . . CASSLAPVSADTQYF TGCGCCAGCAGCTTGGCCCCGGTCTCGGCAGATACGCAGTATTTT
TRBJ2-3 TRBV5-1 . . CASSSYGLGDTQYF TGCGCCAGCAGCTCATACGGGCTGGGAGATACGCAGTATTTT
TRBJ1-1 TRBV7-8 . few CASSLVTGNTEAFF TGTGCCAGCAGCTTAGTGACCGGGAACACTGAAGCTTTCTTT
TRBJ2-5 TRBV27 . . CASSLAGAGETQYF TGTGCCAGCAGTTTAGCAGGGGCGGGAGAGACCCAGTACTTC